This note documents a single TCR beta chain sequence. The data originate from a study of technical replicates of blood from a handful of donors. J gave up 3 bases and V 7 bases, and 2 bases lay outside the gene matches. CDR3 length equals 13 residues. Germline-derived CDR1 and CDR2 are MNHEY and SVGAGI. The protocol was immunoSEQ multiplex PCR, while the TCRdb copy is restricted to in-frame clones and leaves out a portion. Of just over 55,000 clones listed, about 93% are singletons. V gene TRBV6-5 combines with J gene TRBJ2-5, with 10 bases that match TRBD2. The receptor's source is a human donor in good health. Some clones in this sample may be carry-over from other donors' samples. The specimen sequenced was PBMCs. The CDR3 sequence is CASTGLAEETQYF. The CDR3 DNA reads TGTGCCAGCACCGGACTAGCGGAAGAGACCCAGTACTTC.